This T cell receptor beta chain emerged from a study of blood T cell repertoires in COVID-19. The overall study: Donors in the United States, Italy and Spain gave samples during acute or convalescent COVID-19. The analysed material was cDNA or gDNA that came from T cells, B-cell-depleted T cells, or PBMCs.

The CDR3 extends over 13 amino acids. V dropped 2 bases and J dropped 6 bases, with 11 bases sitting between them. Germline CDR1 SGHTA, CDR2 FQGNSA. Per the authors' pipeline: The assay estimated nucleated cells by amplifying reference gene primers. The method was immunoSEQ multiplex PCR; TCRdb's version includes in-frame clones alone and lacks a portion of them. V and J calls and clone size follow that table, whereas D and trimming were derived from the DNA. Of some 35,000 clones listed, roughly 82% are singletons. The sample taken for sequencing was peripheral blood. The chain employs TRBV7-2 and TRBJ2-7, with a possible D match to TRBD1 (6 bases). This sequence was found in a man at least 80 years old with active or convalescent COVID-19. The CDR3 DNA is TGTGCCAGCAGCTTACTGTGGGGGCTCGAGCAGTACTTC. This codes for CASSLLWGLEQYF.